Below are 10 T cell receptor beta chains sequenced from a single sample in a study of memory CD4+ T cells and cytomegalovirus serostatus. Using immunoSEQ multiplex PCR, the repertoire was profiled, and TCRdb retains in-frame clones only, with some absent. The sample carries about 82,000 clones, around 80% recorded once. Single viable CD3+CD4+CD8-CD45RO+ cells were sorted as the memory CD4+ T cells. Source material: memory CD4+ T cells from blood. These TCRs come from an adult in good health and CMV-seronegative.

The V and J genes are TRBV7-2 and TRBJ2-7; D not certain. V was trimmed by 4 bases and J by 6 bases, leaving 10 bases between them. Germline V lookup: CDR1 SGHTA, CDR2 FQGNSA. This CDR3 is built from 12 residues. CDR3 sequence (DNA): TGTGCCAGCAGCTCCACACAGTTCGAGCAGTACTTC. Translating gives CASSSTQFEQYF. Drawing the rest from reference TRBV7-2 and TRBJ2-7, the complete variable domain is GAGVSQSPSNKVTEKGKDVELRCDPISGHTALYWYRQSLGQGLEFLIYFQGNSAPDKSGLPSDRFSAERTGGSVSTLTIQRTQQEDSAVYLCASSSTQFEQYFGPGTRLTVT.

The chain links TRBV18 to TRBJ1-5, with D unclear. The CDR3 spans 13 residues. V was clipped by 2 bases and J by 7 bases, with 9 bases between them. In germline, CDR1 is KGHSH, CDR2 LQKENI. DNA for the CDR3: TGTGCCAGCTCACCAGGGTTCGGGCAGCCCCAGCATTTT. It translates to CASSPGFGQPQHF.

The chain employs TRBV5-1 and TRBJ1-3, with 7 bases aligning to TRBD1. The V and J ends lost 4 bases and 1 base, in that order; junction bases with no gene match: 14. Germline V lookup: CDR1 SGHRS, CDR2 YFSETQ. This CDR3 spans 18 amino acids. CDR3 residues: CASSPYGTARLSGNTIYF. CDR3 in DNA: TGCGCCAGCAGCCCGTACGGGACAGCAAGACTTTCTGGAAACACCATATATTTT.

In regard to this clone: At the DNA level, this CDR3 is encoded by other sequences in the same sample as well. The chain employs TRBV7-2 and TRBJ2-7, with TRBD1 identical over 9 bases. The CDR3 contains 14 residues. V shed 5 bases, J shed 2 bases, and the junction held 4 bases outside the gene matches. The germline V gene has CDR1 SGHTA and CDR2 FQGNSA. CDR3 residues: CASSLGTGTYEQYF. In DNA form, the CDR3 reads TGTGCCAGCAGCCTGGGGACAGGGACCTACGAGCAGTACTTC.

This clone appeared a few times. Distinct nucleotide sequences in the sample also encode this CDR3. The rearrangement links TRBV5-6 to TRBJ2-7, with D perhaps assigned TRBD1 or TRBD2 (6 bases each). The CDR3 loop spans 14 amino acids. CDR1 and CDR2 (germline): SGHDT, YYEEEE. The V end was cut by 0 bases, the J end by 4 bases, with 11 bases between. The CDR3: CASSLGQGRYEQYF. CDR3 nucleotide sequence: TGTGCCAGCAGCTTGGGTCAGGGGAGGTACGAGCAGTACTTC.

The chain couples TRBV7-2 to TRBJ1-5; D remains unclear. CDR1 is SGHTA, CDR2 FQGNSA, per germline. The V end lost 2 bases, the J end lost 5 bases, and 10 bases lay between the germline ends. This CDR3 is built from 14 residues. DNA of the CDR3: TGTGCCAGCAGCTTATACGGTCGGGATCAGCCCCAGCATTTT. Its translation is CASSLYGRDQPQHF.

The sample holds a few counts of this clone. This chain joins TRBV19 and TRBJ1-3; D gene ambiguous. The germline V gene has CDR1 LNHDA and CDR2 SQIVND (reference sequence). The CDR3 has 13 amino acids. V lost 2 bases and J lost 3, with 5 bases in between. CDR3 sequence: CASSIQDGNTIYF. Written as DNA, the CDR3 is TGTGCCAGTAGTATACAGGATGGAAACACCATATATTTT.

This clone came up a few times. The rearrangement links TRBV18 to TRBJ1-4; 8 bases line up with TRBD1. This CDR3 comprises 15 residues. CDR1 and CDR2 (germline): KGHSH, LQKENI. V lost 6 bases, J lost 5 bases, and 8 bases stayed unmatched. The CDR3 bases are TGTGCCAGCTCGCGACAGGGGCCGAGGAATGAAAAACTGTTTTTT. The encoded protein is CASSRQGPRNEKLFF.

This clone showed up just a few times. The V and J genes are TRBV9 and TRBJ1-1; no clear D. The CDR3 is 15 amino acids. Germline V gene sequence: CDR1 SGDLS, CDR2 YYNGEE. The germline V and J ends were trimmed by 0 bases and 1 base, with 10 bases remaining between them. This CDR3 is CASSVVNSPNTEAFF. The CDR3 DNA reads as TGTGCCAGCAGCGTAGTGAACAGCCCGAACACTGAAGCTTTCTTT.

J is TRBJ1-1 and V is TRBV7-8; D gene unclear. The V end was cut by 2 bases, the J end by 1 base, with 14 bases between. The CDR3 sequence is 16 residues long. CDR1 SGHVS and CDR2 FQNEAQ come from the germline V gene. In DNA form, the CDR3 reads TGTGCCAGCAGCTTAATTCGGGCTTCGGGGAACACTGAAGCTTTCTTT. It translates to CASSLIRASGNTEAFF.